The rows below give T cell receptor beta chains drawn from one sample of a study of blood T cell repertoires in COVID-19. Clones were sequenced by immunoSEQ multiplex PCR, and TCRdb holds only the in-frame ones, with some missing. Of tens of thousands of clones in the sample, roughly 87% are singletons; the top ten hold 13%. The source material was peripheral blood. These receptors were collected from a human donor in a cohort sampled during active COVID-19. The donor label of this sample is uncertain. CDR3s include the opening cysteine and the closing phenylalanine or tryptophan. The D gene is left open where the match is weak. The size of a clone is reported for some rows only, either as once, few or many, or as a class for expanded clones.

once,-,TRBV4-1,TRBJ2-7,CASSQERGYEQYF,TGCGCCAGCAGCCAAGAACGGGGCTACGAGCAGTACTTC
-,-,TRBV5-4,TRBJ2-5,CASSMGVRSETQYF,TGTGCCAGCAGCATGGGGGTGCGGTCAGAGACCCAGTACTTC
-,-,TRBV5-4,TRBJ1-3,CASSSGSDGNTIYF,TGTGCCAGCAGTTCCGGGTCAGACGGAAACACCATATATTTT
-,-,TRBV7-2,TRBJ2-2,CASSVRQVTNTGELFF,TGTGCCAGCAGCGTAAGACAGGTCACGAACACCGGGGAGCTGTTTTTT
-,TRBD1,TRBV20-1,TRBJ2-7,CSASWDRDYEQYF,TGCAGTGCTAGTTGGGACAGGGACTACGAGCAGTACTTC
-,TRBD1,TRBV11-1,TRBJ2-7,CASSYRTGGYEQYF,TGTGCCAGCAGCTATCGGACAGGGGGCTACGAGCAGTACTTC
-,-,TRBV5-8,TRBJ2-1,CASSLDSGWNEQFF,TGTGCCAGCAGCTTGGATTCGGGGTGGAATGAGCAGTTCTTC
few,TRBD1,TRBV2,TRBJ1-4,CASSFGQGEEKLFF,TGTGCCAGCAGCTTCGGGCAGGGGGAAGAAAAACTGTTTTTT
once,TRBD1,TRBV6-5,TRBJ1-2,CASSLSTGAEGYTF,TGTGCCAGCAGCTTATCCACAGGGGCGGAGGGCTACACCTTC
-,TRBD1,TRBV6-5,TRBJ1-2,CATSTGEDRGYTF,TGTGCCACGTCTACAGGGGAAGATAGAGGCTACACCTTC
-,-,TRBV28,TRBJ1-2,CASVAWRVNGYTF,TGTGCCAGCGTTGCCTGGAGGGTGAATGGCTACACCTTC
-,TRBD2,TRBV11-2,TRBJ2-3,CASSPYHPGLAGGGDTQYF,TGTGCCAGCAGCCCATATCACCCGGGACTAGCGGGGGGCGGGGATACGCAGTATTTT
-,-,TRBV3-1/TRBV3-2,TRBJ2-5,CASSQGGVTQYF,TGTGCCAGCAGCCAAGGGGGGGTGACCCAGTACTTC
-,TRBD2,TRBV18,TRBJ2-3,CASSLGLAIDTQYF,TGTGCCAGCTCCCTGGGACTAGCAATAGATACGCAGTATTTT
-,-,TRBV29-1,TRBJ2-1,CSGTGFEQFF,TGCAGCGGTACGGGGTTTGAGCAGTTCTTC
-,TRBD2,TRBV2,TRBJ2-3,CASKLERGSTDTQYF,TGTGCCAGCAAGTTGGAGCGGGGGTCCACAGATACGCAGTATTTT
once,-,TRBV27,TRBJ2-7,CASGRSGNYEQYF,TGTGCCAGCGGAAGGAGTGGAAACTACGAGCAGTACTTC
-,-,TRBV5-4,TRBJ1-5,CASSLGGRSNQPQHF,TGTGCCAGCAGCCTGGGGGGCAGGAGCAATCAGCCCCAGCATTTT
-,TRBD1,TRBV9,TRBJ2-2,CASSKRQGVNTGELFF,TGTGCCAGCAGCAAACGACAGGGGGTAAACACCGGGGAGCTGTTTTTT
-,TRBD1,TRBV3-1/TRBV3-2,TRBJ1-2,CASSQVGTGNRGYTF,TGTGCCAGCAGCCAAGTTGGGACAGGGAATCGTGGCTACACCTTC
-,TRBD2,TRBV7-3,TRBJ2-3,CASSKASGGANTQYF,TGTGCCAGCAGTAAAGCTAGCGGGGGGGCAAATACGCAGTATTTT
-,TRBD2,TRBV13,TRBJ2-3,CASRIRGSGEPTDTQYF,TGTGCCAGCAGAATTAGGGGTAGCGGGGAACCCACAGATACGCAGTATTTT
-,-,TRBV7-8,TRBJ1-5,CASSPGGLNQPQHF,TGTGCCAGCAGCCCGGGGGGCCTCAATCAGCCCCAGCATTTT
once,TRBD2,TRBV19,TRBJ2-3,CASSGSGGADTQYF,TGTGCCAGTAGTGGGAGCGGGGGCGCAGATACGCAGTATTTT
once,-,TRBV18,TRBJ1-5,CASSDQGQPQHF,TGTGCCAGCTCAGACCAGGGTCAGCCCCAGCATTTT
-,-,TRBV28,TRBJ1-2,CASSPHTVPTNGYTF,TGTGCCAGCAGTCCTCATACGGTCCCCACCAATGGCTACACCTTC
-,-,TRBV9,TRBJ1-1,CASSAEASEAFF,TGTGCCAGCAGCGCCGAGGCTTCTGAAGCTTTCTTT